Listed below are T cell receptor beta chains from one sample, sequenced in a study of vaccination and CD4 T cells after COVID-19. TCRdb reprocessed the PCR reads via MiXCR and lists one record per CDR3 protein. Among about 24,000 distinct CDR3 sequences listed, 30% were seen once. Their antigens are not known. Sequencing was performed on CD4+ T cells from blood, cultured in vitro, taken about 7 months after SARS-CoV-2 vaccination. These receptors all stem from a human donor who had recovered from COVID-19. Each CDR3 is given with its conserved first and last residue. D genes are given only for firm matches. Clone size appears in some rows only: once, few, many, or a class for an expanded clone.

v_call: TRBV27; clone_size: -; j_call: TRBJ2-7; d_call: TRBD1; cdr3_aa: CASSLLRQGYQDEQYF; cdr3_nt: TGTGCCAGCAGTTTGTTGCGACAGGGGTATCAGGACGAGCAGTACTTC
v_call: TRBV20-1; clone_size: few; j_call: TRBJ1-5; d_call: TRBD1; cdr3_aa: CSALGQGGQPQHF; cdr3_nt: TGCAGTGCTCTTGGACAGGGCGGCCAGCCCCAGCATTTT
v_call: TRBV19; clone_size: few; j_call: TRBJ2-7; d_call: TRBD1; cdr3_aa: CASTGPGQGSYEQYF; cdr3_nt: TGTGCCAGTACCGGACCAGGACAGGGCTCGTACGAGCAGTACTTC
v_call: TRBV7-2; clone_size: few; j_call: TRBJ2-7; d_call: -; cdr3_aa: CASSYGLGAYEQYF; cdr3_nt: TGTGCCAGCAGCTATGGTCTTGGGGCCTACGAGCAGTACTTC
v_call: TRBV5-8; clone_size: -; j_call: TRBJ2-5; d_call: TRBD2; cdr3_aa: CASSLGRGVQETQYF; cdr3_nt: TGTGCCAGCAGCTTGGGGCGGGGGGTCCAAGAGACCCAGTACTTC
v_call: TRBV19; clone_size: -; j_call: TRBJ1-2; d_call: -; cdr3_aa: CARSGAARSTYGYTF; cdr3_nt: TGTGCCAGGTCGGGGGCGGCGAGGTCTACCTATGGCTACACCTTC
v_call: TRBV6-5; clone_size: -; j_call: TRBJ1-6; d_call: -; cdr3_aa: CASSLLTTQSRNSPLHF; cdr3_nt: TGTGCCAGCAGTTTACTAACGACTCAATCCCGAAATTCACCCCTCCACTTT
v_call: TRBV27; clone_size: many; j_call: TRBJ2-5; d_call: -; cdr3_aa: CASMRGGGGETQYF; cdr3_nt: TGTGCCAGCATGAGGGGAGGGGGGGGAGAGACCCAGTACTTC
v_call: TRBV6-5; clone_size: large; j_call: TRBJ2-7; d_call: TRBD2; cdr3_aa: CASSYGGRAYEQYF; cdr3_nt: TGTGCCAGCAGTTACGGCGGGAGGGCTTACGAGCAGTACTTC
v_call: TRBV20-1; clone_size: few; j_call: TRBJ2-7; d_call: TRBD1; cdr3_aa: CSARIRDRAIYEQYF; cdr3_nt: TGCAGTGCAAGGATTCGGGACAGGGCCATTTACGAGCAGTACTTC
v_call: TRBV24-1; clone_size: -; j_call: TRBJ2-1; d_call: -; cdr3_aa: CATSESGPRPNEQFF; cdr3_nt: TGTGCCACCAGTGAGTCCGGGCCCCGACCCAATGAGCAGTTCTTC
v_call: TRBV29-1; clone_size: few; j_call: TRBJ1-3; d_call: -; cdr3_aa: CSAITRTGNTIYF; cdr3_nt: TGCAGCGCCATCACACGGACGGGAAACACCATATATTTT
v_call: TRBV7-9; clone_size: -; j_call: TRBJ1-2; d_call: -; cdr3_aa: CASSLGAAVDGYTF; cdr3_nt: TGTGCCAGCAGCTTAGGGGCGGCAGTTGATGGCTACACCTTC
v_call: TRBV28; clone_size: -; j_call: TRBJ2-7; d_call: TRBD1; cdr3_aa: CASSTRDRRNSYEQYF; cdr3_nt: TGTGCCAGCAGTACCCGGGACAGGAGGAATTCCTACGAGCAGTACTTC
v_call: TRBV4-1; clone_size: few; j_call: TRBJ2-3; d_call: -; cdr3_aa: CASKANRVSTDTQYF; cdr3_nt: TGCGCCAGTAAAGCGAACAGGGTTAGCACAGATACGCAGTATTTT
v_call: TRBV10-3; clone_size: -; j_call: TRBJ1-1; d_call: -; cdr3_aa: CAVAGGWDTEAFF; cdr3_nt: TGTGCCGTTGCGGGGGGGTGGGACACTGAAGCTTTCTTT
v_call: TRBV2; clone_size: few; j_call: TRBJ2-5; d_call: -; cdr3_aa: CATKLGETQYF; cdr3_nt: TGTGCCACCAAGCTCGGCGAGACCCAGTACTTC
v_call: TRBV20-1; clone_size: few; j_call: TRBJ1-1; d_call: -; cdr3_aa: CSARITGFRGTEAFF; cdr3_nt: TGCAGTGCTAGGATAACAGGTTTTCGGGGAACTGAAGCTTTCTTT
v_call: TRBV20-1; clone_size: few; j_call: TRBJ2-7; d_call: -; cdr3_aa: CSARRSDYEQYF; cdr3_nt: TGCAGTGCTAGACGCTCTGACTACGAGCAGTACTTC
v_call: TRBV28; clone_size: -; j_call: TRBJ2-7; d_call: TRBD2; cdr3_aa: CASSLQRDTYEQYF; cdr3_nt: TGTGCCAGCAGTCTTCAGCGGGATACCTACGAGCAGTACTTC
v_call: TRBV7-2; clone_size: -; j_call: TRBJ1-1; d_call: TRBD1; cdr3_aa: CASSLLGTANTEAFF; cdr3_nt: TGTGCCAGCAGCTTACTTGGGACAGCAAACACTGAAGCTTTCTTT
v_call: TRBV20-1; clone_size: few; j_call: TRBJ1-5; d_call: TRBD1; cdr3_aa: CSALQQGTGQPQHF; cdr3_nt: TGCAGTGCGCTGCAACAGGGGACAGGTCAGCCCCAGCATTTT
v_call: TRBV21-1; clone_size: -; j_call: TRBJ2-7; d_call: -; cdr3_aa: CASSKVETRKSYEQYF; cdr3_nt: TGTGCCAGCAGCAAAGTAGAGACTAGGAAGTCCTACGAGCAGTACTTC
v_call: TRBV28; clone_size: many; j_call: TRBJ1-5; d_call: -; cdr3_aa: CASSSPPNQPQHF; cdr3_nt: TGTGCCAGCAGTTCCCCGCCAAATCAGCCCCAGCATTTT
v_call: TRBV24-1; clone_size: -; j_call: TRBJ1-1; d_call: -; cdr3_aa: CATSDSELTKAFF; cdr3_nt: TGTGCCACCAGTGATTCCGAACTAACCAAAGCTTTCTTT
v_call: TRBV6-2/TRBV6-3; clone_size: few; j_call: TRBJ1-2; d_call: -; cdr3_aa: CASSNPGPGENYGYTF; cdr3_nt: TGTGCCAGCAGTAACCCTGGGCCAGGAGAAAACTATGGCTACACCTTC
v_call: TRBV30; clone_size: -; j_call: TRBJ1-1; d_call: TRBD1; cdr3_aa: CAWSTRTGRGEAFF; cdr3_nt: TGTGCCTGGAGTACTAGGACAGGGAGGGGAGAAGCTTTCTTT
v_call: TRBV20-1; clone_size: -; j_call: TRBJ2-2; d_call: TRBD2; cdr3_aa: CSASRTSGRANTGELFF; cdr3_nt: TGCAGTGCTAGCCGCACTAGCGGGAGGGCCAACACCGGGGAGCTGTTTTTT
v_call: TRBV20-1; clone_size: -; j_call: TRBJ1-5; d_call: -; cdr3_aa: CSARDLMGALSLYQPQHF; cdr3_nt: TGCAGTGCTAGAGATCTTATGGGGGCCTTATCCCTATATCAGCCCCAGCATTTT
v_call: TRBV19; clone_size: few; j_call: TRBJ2-7; d_call: -; cdr3_aa: CASGLNREQYF; cdr3_nt: TGTGCCAGCGGACTAAACCGCGAGCAGTACTTC
v_call: TRBV7-2; clone_size: few; j_call: TRBJ2-7; d_call: -; cdr3_aa: CASSLAPAVSYEQYF; cdr3_nt: TGTGCCAGCAGCTTAGCGCCGGCGGTTTCCTACGAGCAGTACTTC
v_call: TRBV7-6; clone_size: -; j_call: TRBJ2-7; d_call: TRBD2; cdr3_aa: CASSLGSPSGNYEQYF; cdr3_nt: TGTGCCAGCAGCTTAGGATCTCCTAGCGGGAACTACGAGCAGTACTTC
v_call: TRBV7-2; clone_size: few; j_call: TRBJ2-7; d_call: -; cdr3_aa: CASSLDGGLAYEQYF; cdr3_nt: TGTGCCAGCAGCTTAGATGGGGGTCTGGCCTACGAGCAGTACTTC
v_call: TRBV28; clone_size: few; j_call: TRBJ2-1; d_call: -; cdr3_aa: CASSLWSGIQFF; cdr3_nt: TGTGCCAGCAGTTTATGGTCAGGGATCCAGTTCTTC
v_call: TRBV6-2/TRBV6-3; clone_size: few; j_call: TRBJ1-6; d_call: TRBD1; cdr3_aa: CASSYAQGGSPLHF; cdr3_nt: TGTGCCAGCAGTTACGCACAGGGGGGATCACCCCTCCACTTT
v_call: TRBV28; clone_size: -; j_call: TRBJ1-2; d_call: TRBD1; cdr3_aa: CATRPGQWVGYTF; cdr3_nt: TGTGCCACTAGGCCGGGACAGTGGGTTGGCTACACCTTC
v_call: TRBV19; clone_size: -; j_call: TRBJ2-3; d_call: -; cdr3_aa: CASTSGPSDTQYF; cdr3_nt: TGTGCCAGCACTAGTGGTCCTTCAGATACGCAGTATTTT
v_call: TRBV20-1; clone_size: medium-sized; j_call: TRBJ1-5; d_call: -; cdr3_aa: CSAREPGREGDQPQHF; cdr3_nt: TGCAGTGCTAGAGAACCCGGGAGGGAGGGCGATCAGCCCCAGCATTTT
v_call: TRBV11-3; clone_size: few; j_call: TRBJ2-3; d_call: TRBD1; cdr3_aa: CASSRGQGTYTDTQYF; cdr3_nt: TGTGCCAGCAGCAGGGGACAGGGAACGTACACAGATACGCAGTATTTT
v_call: TRBV28; clone_size: -; j_call: TRBJ1-3; d_call: -; cdr3_aa: CASQPPVGGRNTIYF; cdr3_nt: TGTGCCAGCCAACCTCCAGTAGGGGGTAGAAACACCATATATTTT
v_call: TRBV6-1; clone_size: -; j_call: TRBJ2-3; d_call: -; cdr3_aa: CASRQGWGQGTDTQYF; cdr3_nt: TGTGCCAGCAGACAAGGTTGGGGGCAGGGCACAGATACGCAGTATTTT
v_call: TRBV19; clone_size: -; j_call: TRBJ1-1; d_call: -; cdr3_aa: CASSSAMNTEAFF; cdr3_nt: TGTGCCAGTAGTAGTGCCATGAACACTGAAGCTTTCTTT
v_call: TRBV19; clone_size: few; j_call: TRBJ2-7; d_call: TRBD1; cdr3_aa: CASSMGATGDYEQYF; cdr3_nt: TGTGCCAGTAGTATGGGGGCGACAGGGGACTACGAGCAGTACTTC
v_call: TRBV7-9; clone_size: -; j_call: TRBJ2-1; d_call: -; cdr3_aa: CASSLSSDNEQFF; cdr3_nt: TGTGCCAGCAGCTTAAGCAGCGACAATGAGCAGTTCTTC
v_call: TRBV7-2; clone_size: -; j_call: TRBJ1-2; d_call: -; cdr3_aa: CASTRSRGLGGYTF; cdr3_nt: TGTGCCAGCACCCGGTCCCGGGGGCTAGGCGGCTACACCTTC
v_call: TRBV20-1; clone_size: medium-sized; j_call: TRBJ1-2; d_call: -; cdr3_aa: CSASGFGGGVGYTF; cdr3_nt: TGCAGTGCTAGTGGGTTCGGGGGCGGCGTCGGCTACACCTTC
v_call: TRBV10-3; clone_size: few; j_call: TRBJ2-1; d_call: TRBD2; cdr3_aa: CAISQTSGRSDEQFF; cdr3_nt: TGTGCCATCAGCCAGACTAGCGGGAGAAGCGATGAGCAGTTCTTC
v_call: TRBV20-1; clone_size: few; j_call: TRBJ2-3; d_call: TRBD2; cdr3_aa: CSADRTSGNTDTQYF; cdr3_nt: TGCAGTGCGGATAGGACTAGCGGGAATACAGATACGCAGTATTTT
v_call: TRBV7-9; clone_size: -; j_call: TRBJ2-7; d_call: TRBD2; cdr3_aa: CASSYGLADEQYF; cdr3_nt: TGTGCCAGCAGCTATGGACTAGCCGATGAGCAGTACTTC
v_call: TRBV20-1; clone_size: -; j_call: TRBJ2-3; d_call: TRBD2; cdr3_aa: CSARPSTSGSTDTQYF; cdr3_nt: TGCAGTGCTAGACCTTCTACTAGCGGGAGCACAGATACGCAGTATTTT
v_call: TRBV7-2; clone_size: -; j_call: TRBJ2-1; d_call: TRBD2; cdr3_aa: CASSLRTSGRSRGANEQFF; cdr3_nt: TGTGCCAGCAGCCTGAGGACTAGCGGGAGATCGAGGGGGGCCAATGAGCAGTTCTTC
v_call: TRBV6-2/TRBV6-3; clone_size: few; j_call: TRBJ2-7; d_call: -; cdr3_aa: CASSNPASRREQYF; cdr3_nt: TGTGCCAGCAGTAACCCAGCAAGTCGTAGGGAGCAGTACTTC
v_call: TRBV4-3; clone_size: -; j_call: TRBJ2-1; d_call: TRBD2; cdr3_aa: CASSRSGSTYNEQFF; cdr3_nt: TGCGCCAGCAGCCGAAGCGGGAGTACCTACAATGAGCAGTTCTTC
v_call: TRBV20-1; clone_size: once; j_call: TRBJ2-1; d_call: TRBD2; cdr3_aa: CSASLAGASYNEQFF; cdr3_nt: TGCAGTGCCAGCCTAGCGGGTGCCTCCTACAATGAGCAGTTCTTC
v_call: TRBV7-9; clone_size: few; j_call: TRBJ1-2; d_call: -; cdr3_aa: CASSPVSTLNYGYTF; cdr3_nt: TGTGCCAGCAGCCCAGTGAGCACCTTAAACTATGGCTACACCTTC
v_call: TRBV19; clone_size: few; j_call: TRBJ2-5; d_call: -; cdr3_aa: CASSPSVGETQYF; cdr3_nt: TGTGCCAGCTCCCCTTCGGTAGGGGAGACCCAGTACTTC
v_call: TRBV7-3; clone_size: -; j_call: TRBJ2-3; d_call: -; cdr3_aa: CASSLGLGTRSTDTQYF; cdr3_nt: TGTGCCAGCAGCTTAGGGCTGGGGACACGCAGCACAGATACGCAGTATTTT